This TCR beta chain was documented in a study of cytomegalovirus exposure and HLA in healthy donors. Likely unrecorded immune exposures existed in these nominally healthy donors. Germline CDR1 is KGHSH and CDR2 is LQKENI. Between the trimmed V and J ends, which lost 3 bases and 5 bases, there was a span of 17 bases. CDR3 size: 15 residues. Primers for the PCR totalled 60 Vbeta and 13 Jbeta. The data were produced by immunoSEQ multiplex PCR, yet TCRdb's version contains in-frame clones alone and is incomplete. The sample lists 180,000 or so clones; about 75% were seen once. The table lists this clone with a few counts. Its antigen is still unknown. Overall study findings and caveats: Judged likely to be a sequencing artifact was a cluster of highly shared sequence variants. Later work found most CMV-associated TCR beta chains apparently HLA-restricted. According to reports, the classifier identified cytomegalovirus status with high specificity and sensitivity.

This rearrangement joins TRBV18 to TRBJ2-7; TRBD1 is a possible D gene (6 bases). Sequenced material: PBMCs. The sequence came from a woman in her forties in good health and CMV-seropositive. The CDR3 here is CASSPGTLPNDEQYF. CDR3 bases: TGTGCCAGCTCACCGGGGACACTTCCTAATGACGAGCAGTACTTC.